These T cell receptor beta chains were read from a single sample in a study of blood T cell repertoires in COVID-19. Produced via immunoSEQ multiplex PCR; TCRdb's table is partial and in-frame only. The sample lists about 100,000 clones, about 87% occurring once. The source material was peripheral blood. The receptors derive from a human donor in a cohort sampled during active COVID-19. Each CDR3 is given with its conserved first and last residue. Fields, in order: D gene, J gene, clone size, V gene, CDR3 DNA, CDR3 protein. The D gene is left open where the match is weak. Some rows have no size entry. The others give once, few or many, or a class for an expanded clone.

>TRBD2|TRBJ2-7|NA|TRBV6-6
TGTGCCAGCAGTCCCGGGACTAGCGGGAAGTACGAGCAGTACTTC
CASSPGTSGKYEQYF
>TRBD2|TRBJ2-2|NA|TRBV5-1
TGCGCCAGCAGCTTGGCGGGAGGCGGAACCGGGGAGCTGTTTTTT
CASSLAGGGTGELFF
>NA|TRBJ2-7|NA|TRBV20-1
TGCAGTGCTAGCGAGTCCTACGAGCAGTACTTC
CSASESYEQYF
>TRBD1|TRBJ2-5|NA|TRBV6-5
TGTGCCAGCAGGACCGGGACAGGACGAGGGGAGACCCAGTACTTC
CASRTGTGRGETQYF
>TRBD1|TRBJ1-5|NA|TRBV14
TGTGCCAGCAGCCGAGGACAGGGGAGTCAGCCCCAGCATTTT
CASSRGQGSQPQHF
>TRBD1|TRBJ1-1|NA|TRBV7-3
TGTGCCAGCAGCTTAGAAGGGGGCGGGAACACTGAAGCTTTCTTT
CASSLEGGGNTEAFF
>TRBD2|TRBJ2-1|NA|TRBV6-2/TRBV6-3
TGTGCCAGCAGTTTCACTAGCGGGGGGAACAATGAGCAGTTCTTC
CASSFTSGGNNEQFF
>TRBD1|TRBJ1-3|NA|TRBV29-1
TGCAGCGTCTCTCAGGGGGCGAGCTCTGGAAACACCATATATTTT
CSVSQGASSGNTIYF
>TRBD2|TRBJ2-7|NA|TRBV5-1
TGCGCCAGCAGCCCACCGGCTAGCGGACAAAACGAGCAGTACTTC
CASSPPASGQNEQYF
>TRBD2|TRBJ2-2|NA|TRBV28
TGTGCCAGCGTAACTAGCGGGAGTGACACCGGGGAGCTGTTTTTT
CASVTSGSDTGELFF
>TRBD2|TRBJ2-1|NA|TRBV19
TGTGCCAGTAGTCATCTAGCGGGGCCTGACAATGAGCAGTTCTTC
CASSHLAGPDNEQFF
>NA|TRBJ2-3|NA|TRBV29-1
TGCAGCGTGGGAGCGCTTAGAGATACGCAGTATTTT
CSVGALRDTQYF
>NA|TRBJ1-1|NA|TRBV5-1
TGCGCCAGCAGCTTAGTTGGCAAGAACACTGAAGCTTTCTTT
CASSLVGKNTEAFF
>TRBD2|TRBJ2-3|medium-sized|TRBV6-2/TRBV6-3
TGTGCCAGCAGTTGGGGCGGGAGAACCACAGATACGCAGTATTTT
CASSWGGRTTDTQYF
>NA|TRBJ2-7|NA|TRBV7-2
TGTGCCAGCAGCTTAGAAGCAGGCCCCTACGAGCAGTACTTC
CASSLEAGPYEQYF
>NA|TRBJ2-2|NA|TRBV7-3
TGTGCCAGCAGCTCTCCTGGCCCCGGGGAGCTGTTTTTT
CASSSPGPGELFF
>TRBD1|TRBJ1-1|NA|TRBV19
TGTGCCAGTAGTACTGGGACAGCAGCCCCGAACACTGAAGCTTTCTTT
CASSTGTAAPNTEAFF
>TRBD2|TRBJ2-7|NA|TRBV6-2/TRBV6-3
TGTGCCAGCAGTTCCGCTGGACTAGCGGGGGTGATCACCTACGAGCAGTACTTC
CASSSAGLAGVITYEQYF
>TRBD2|TRBJ2-7|few|TRBV11-2
TGTGCCAGCAGCGAAATCCAAAGCGGGAGCAGGTACTTC
CASSEIQSGSRYF
>TRBD1|TRBJ1-3|NA|TRBV7-2
TGTGCCAGCAGCTTAGGACAGGGCTCTGGAAACACCATATATTTT
CASSLGQGSGNTIYF
>NA|TRBJ2-7|NA|TRBV5-1
TGCGCCAGCAGTGGAAAACAGGGAACCTACGAGCAGTACTTC
CASSGKQGTYEQYF
>NA|TRBJ2-2|NA|TRBV4-3
TGCGCCAGCAGCCAAGGAGCCGAGGGCGGGGAGCTGTTTTTT
CASSQGAEGGELFF
>NA|TRBJ1-4|NA|TRBV9
TGTGCCAGCAGCACCCATGGCGAAAAACTGTTTTTT
CASSTHGEKLFF
>NA|TRBJ2-5|NA|TRBV5-8
TGTGCCAGCAGGAGCGGCAGGGGATTACAACAAGAGACCCAGTACTTC
CASRSGRGLQQETQYF
>TRBD1|TRBJ1-5|once|TRBV3-1/TRBV3-2
TGTGCCAGCAGCCCCGGATTCCGGGACAGGGGGGAAGGCAGCAATCAGCCCCAGCATTTT
CASSPGFRDRGEGSNQPQHF
>TRBD1|TRBJ2-1|NA|TRBV7-3
TGTGCCAGCAGCACGACGTCCGGGACAGGGTTATTGAATGAGCAGTTCTTC
CASSTTSGTGLLNEQFF
>TRBD1|TRBJ2-5|NA|TRBV28
TGTGCCAGCAGTTTACAGGGACAGGGGGCAATGGGCCAAGAGACCCAGTACTTC
CASSLQGQGAMGQETQYF
>TRBD2|TRBJ2-2|once|TRBV9
TGTGCCAGCACTGTGAGCGGGACGAACACCGGGGAGCTGTTTTTT
CASTVSGTNTGELFF
>TRBD2|TRBJ2-7|NA|TRBV28
TGTGCCAGCAGTACGACTAGCATCAACGAGCAGTACTTC
CASSTTSINEQYF
>NA|TRBJ2-7|NA|TRBV6-5
TGTGCCAGCAGCCATCCCCAAGCCCGCTCCTACGAGCAGTACTTC
CASSHPQARSYEQYF
>NA|TRBJ2-3|once|TRBV7-2
TGTGCCAGCAGCTTAGTCGTAGCGGACACAGATACGCAGTATTTT
CASSLVVADTDTQYF
>NA|TRBJ2-7|NA|TRBV11-2
TGTGCCAGCAGCTTCGGACAAGCACTCTCCTACGAGCAGTACTTC
CASSFGQALSYEQYF
>TRBD2|TRBJ2-1|NA|TRBV28
TGTGCCAGCAGTTTATCCGTCGGGACTAAAAGCTCCTACAATGAGCAGTTCTTC
CASSLSVGTKSSYNEQFF
>TRBD2|TRBJ2-1|NA|TRBV6-2/TRBV6-3
TGTGCCAGCAGTACCCCTACTAGCGGGAGGGCCGCTGGTGAGCAGTTCTTC
CASSTPTSGRAAGEQFF
>TRBD1|TRBJ1-1|NA|TRBV9
TGTGCCAGCAGCGCACAGGGGGGGCGGACTGAAGCTTTCTTT
CASSAQGGRTEAFF
>TRBD2|TRBJ2-1|NA|TRBV9
TGTGCCAGCAGCGCAGCGGGAGGAGAATACAATGAGCAGTTCTTC
CASSAAGGEYNEQFF